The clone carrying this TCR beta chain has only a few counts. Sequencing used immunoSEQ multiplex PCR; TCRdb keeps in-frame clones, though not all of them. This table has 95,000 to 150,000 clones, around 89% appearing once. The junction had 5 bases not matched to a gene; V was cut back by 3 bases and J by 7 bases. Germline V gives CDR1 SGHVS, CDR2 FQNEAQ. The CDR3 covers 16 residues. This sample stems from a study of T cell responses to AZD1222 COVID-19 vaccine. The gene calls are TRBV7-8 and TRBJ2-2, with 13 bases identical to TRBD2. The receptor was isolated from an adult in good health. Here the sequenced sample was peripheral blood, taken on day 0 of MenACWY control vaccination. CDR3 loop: CASSFGTSGTGGELFF. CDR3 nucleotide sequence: TGTGCCAGCAGCTTCGGGACTAGCGGGACGGGCGGGGAGCTGTTTTTT.